This paragraph covers one T cell receptor (beta chain) sequence. Antigen: not known. The CDR3 runs 17 residues. Per germline, CDR1 SGHRS and CDR2 YFSETQ. Losses at the gene ends were 0 bases for V and 4 bases for J; bases not matched to a gene: 5. TCRdb keeps only in-frame clones here, not all; method: immunoSEQ multiplex PCR. The table shows approximately 41,000 clones, with over 75% occurring only once. The data are from a study of T cells in localized non-small cell lung cancer. General study results and limits: Tumor showed lower T cell clonality than uninvolved adjacent lung, where it was highest. Longer survival (overall) was linked to higher T cell density in blood.

This TCR derives from a woman aged 40 to 75 with stage II lung adenocarcinoma. The V and J genes are TRBV5-1 and TRBJ2-5, with 14 bases aligning to TRBD2. Material: PBMCs, obtained before any cancer treatment. CDR3 in amino acids: CASSLGLAGGLAETQYF. In DNA, the CDR3 is TGCGCCAGCAGCTTGGGACTAGCGGGAGGGTTGGCAGAGACCCAGTACTTC.